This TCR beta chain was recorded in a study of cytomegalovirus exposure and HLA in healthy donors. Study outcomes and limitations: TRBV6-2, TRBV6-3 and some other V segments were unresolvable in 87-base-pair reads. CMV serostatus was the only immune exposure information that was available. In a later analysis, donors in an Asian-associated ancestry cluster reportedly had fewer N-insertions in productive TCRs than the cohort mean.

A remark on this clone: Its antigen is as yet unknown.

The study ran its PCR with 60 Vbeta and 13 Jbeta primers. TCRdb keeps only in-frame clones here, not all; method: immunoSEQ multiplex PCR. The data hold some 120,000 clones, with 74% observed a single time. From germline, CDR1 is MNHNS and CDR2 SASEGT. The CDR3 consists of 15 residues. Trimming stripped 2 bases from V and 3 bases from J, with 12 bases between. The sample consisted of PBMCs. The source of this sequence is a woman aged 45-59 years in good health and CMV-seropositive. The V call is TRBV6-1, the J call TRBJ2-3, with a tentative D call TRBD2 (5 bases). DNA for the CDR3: TGTGCCAGCAGTGAACCGGAAACGGGGACAGATACGCAGTATTTT. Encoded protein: CASSEPETGTDTQYF.